These T cell receptor beta chains were read from a single sample in a study of CD8 T cells in Susac syndrome. MiXCR, applied by TCRdb to the immunoSEQ multiplex PCR reads, yields one record per CDR3 protein. The sample yields about 200,000 distinct CDR3 sequences, around 93% seen once. Sequencing was carried out using CD4+ T cells from PBMCs. The receptors come from a human donor with multiple sclerosis. The CDR3 runs from the conserved cysteine through the conserved F or W. Fields, in order: J gene, D gene, clone size, V gene, CDR3 DNA, CDR3 protein. D genes are given only for firm matches. Expanded clones are given a class, and other clones once, few, many or no size at all.

TRBJ2-1,TRBD2,NA,TRBV7-9,TGTGCCAGCAGCTTAGAATTTAGTCCTAGCGGGGGCGACTATGTCTTC,CASSLEFSPSGGDYVF
TRBJ2-1,TRBD2,NA,TRBV3-1,TGTGCCAGTGGCCCCCACAGCGGGGGACCCTACAATGAGCAGTTCTTC,CASGPHSGGPYNEQFF
TRBJ2-5,TRBD2,NA,TRBV20-1,TGCAGCTCGACTAGCGGGGGGGCCTTCACCCAGTACTTC,CSSTSGGAFTQYF
TRBJ2-7,TRBD1,NA,TRBV7-2,TGTGCCAGCAGCTTACGAACACTTGGGACAGGTTTATACGAGCAGTACTTC,CASSLRTLGTGLYEQYF
TRBJ2-3,TRBD2,NA,TRBV20-1,TGCAGTTTTGAGAGCGGGGCCACAGATACGCAGTATTTT,CSFESGATDTQYF
TRBJ2-2,TRBD2,NA,TRBV2,TGTGCCAGCAGTGAAATAGCGGGGAGGACCGGGGAGCTGTTTTTT,CASSEIAGRTGELFF
TRBJ1-2,NA,NA,TRBV6-5,TGTGCCAGCAAACCGGGACCTCCGGTTGATTATGGCTACACCTTC,CASKPGPPVDYGYTF
TRBJ1-6,NA,NA,TRBV20-1,TGCAGTGCTTCCAGGGCTGATTCACCCCTCCACTTT,CSASRADSPLHF
TRBJ2-2,NA,few,TRBV5-6,TGTGCCAGCAGCTTGGGGGCGAACACCGGGGAGCTGTTTTTT,CASSLGANTGELFF
TRBJ1-1,NA,NA,TRBV12-3/TRBV12-4,TGTGCCAGCAGGAAAGACATCACTGAAGCTTTCTTT,CASRKDITEAFF
TRBJ2-5,TRBD2,NA,TRBV3-1,TGTGCCAGCAGCCACCTAGCGGGGGGCCAAGAGACCCAGTACTTC,CASSHLAGGQETQYF
TRBJ2-6,NA,NA,TRBV30,TGTGCCTGGAGTACCGCTAGCTCTGGGGCCAACGTCCTGACTTTC,CAWSTASSGANVLTF
TRBJ2-1,NA,NA,TRBV3-1,TGTGCCAGCAGCCACGACTCCAGCTCCTACAATGAGCAGTTCTTC,CASSHDSSSYNEQFF
TRBJ2-5,TRBD1,NA,TRBV29-1,TGCAGCTTACGACAGGGTCGAGAGACCCAGTACTTC,CSLRQGRETQYF
TRBJ2-2,NA,NA,TRBV15,TGTGCCACCAGGGCAGGGATCAACACCGGGGAGCTGTTTTTT,CATRAGINTGELFF
TRBJ2-1,NA,few,TRBV5-4,TGTGCCAGCAGCTTGGACCCATCCTCCTACAATGAGCAGTTCTTC,CASSLDPSSYNEQFF
TRBJ1-6,NA,NA,TRBV9,TGTGCCAGCAGCGGCTACGAGGGATCAACCCTCCACTTT,CASSGYEGSTLHF
TRBJ2-3,NA,NA,TRBV3-1,TGTGCCAGCAGCCTTTTCTGGGAGAATACGCAGTATTTT,CASSLFWENTQYF
TRBJ1-2,NA,NA,TRBV30,TGTGCCTGGAGTGTACGCACAGTCGCTGGCTACACCTTC,CAWSVRTVAGYTF
TRBJ1-2,NA,NA,TRBV6-5,TGTGCCAGCAGGCGGCAGTTTTCGGGGGATAGTGGCTACACCTTC,CASRRQFSGDSGYTF
TRBJ2-7,NA,NA,TRBV30,TGTGCCTGGAGTTCAAGGACCTCAGGGGAGCAGTACTTC,CAWSSRTSGEQYF
TRBJ2-5,NA,few,TRBV11-2,TGTGCCAGCAGCTTTGGGTATCAAGAGACCCAGTACTTC,CASSFGYQETQYF
TRBJ2-1,NA,NA,TRBV29-1,TGCAGCGCCGACCCGTGGCGGAACAATGAGCAGTTCTTC,CSADPWRNNEQFF
TRBJ2-5,NA,NA,TRBV7-2,TGTGCCAGCAGCCGGCGCGGGCCCAGGTCGCAAGAGACCCAGTACTTC,CASSRRGPRSQETQYF
TRBJ2-3,TRBD2,once,TRBV12-3/TRBV12-4,TGTGCCAGCAGTCCTCTAGCGGGGGGTCCCACAGATACGCAGTATTTT,CASSPLAGGPTDTQYF
TRBJ1-1,NA,once,TRBV3-1,TGTGCCAGCAGCCAAGGTTCCGGGAACACTGAAGCTTTCTTT,CASSQGSGNTEAFF
TRBJ1-2,NA,NA,TRBV20-1,TGCAGTGCGCAAACCTCCGGGACCCCCTACGGCTACACCTTC,CSAQTSGTPYGYTF
TRBJ1-6,NA,NA,TRBV9,TGTGCCAGCAGCGTAGGTGTAGGGGATAATTCACCCCTCCACTTT,CASSVGVGDNSPLHF
TRBJ1-1,NA,NA,TRBV30,TGTGCCTGGAGATCGCTGGCTGAAGCTTTCTTT,CAWRSLAEAFF